The clone carrying this TCR beta chain was observed a single time. Its antigen is undetermined. This sample is part of a study of cytomegalovirus exposure and HLA in healthy donors. General study results and limits: An analysis was carried out at a later point. It showed that HLA-associated TCR beta chains were more clonally expanded than equally common non-associated chains. As was reported, the classifier diagnosed cytomegalovirus status with high specificity and sensitivity. 16,951 TCR beta sequences were associated with HLA alleles at 0.05 false discovery rate in a later analysis.

60 Vbeta and 13 Jbeta primers were used in PCR. Sequenced by immunoSEQ multiplex PCR; TCRdb stores in-frame clones only, minus some. The sample holds some 180,000 clones, roughly 77% seen once. Trimming removed 6 bases at V and 4 bases at J, with 18 bases between. The CDR3 consists of 15 residues. Germline assignment: CDR1 LNHDA and CDR2 SQIVND (reference sequence). This chain connects TRBV19 to TRBJ1-2; D might be TRBD1 (6 bases). The specimen sequenced was PBMCs. The clonotype comes from a woman aged 25-40 years in good health and CMV-seronegative. CDR3 loop: CASRETGSLGYGYTF. The CDR3 DNA sequence: TGTGCCAGTAGGGAAACAGGGAGCTTGGGCTATGGCTACACCTTC.